In this sample, the clone carrying this T cell receptor (beta chain) turned up a few times. TCRdb re-analysed the 5' RACE reads in MiXCR, keeping a single row per CDR3 protein. The sample holds roughly 500,000 distinct CDR3 sequences, over 15% seen once. The data were taken from a study of T cells after yellow fever vaccination. Germline V CDR1 and CDR2: SGHVS, FNYEAQ. V shed 4 bases and J 4 bases; nucleotides not matched to a gene: 11. There are 17 residues in the CDR3. This TCR was recovered from a young man who received the YFV17D yellow fever vaccine. The chain carries TRBV7-6 and TRBJ2-3; the match to TRBD2 covers 10 bases. Sequencing was performed on PBMCs, taken 15 days after the yellow fever booster vaccination. Written as DNA, the CDR3 is TGTGCCAGCAGCTCAGTATTTAGCGGGAGGAGGGCAGATACGCAGTATTTT. The encoded protein is CASSSVFSGRRADTQYF.